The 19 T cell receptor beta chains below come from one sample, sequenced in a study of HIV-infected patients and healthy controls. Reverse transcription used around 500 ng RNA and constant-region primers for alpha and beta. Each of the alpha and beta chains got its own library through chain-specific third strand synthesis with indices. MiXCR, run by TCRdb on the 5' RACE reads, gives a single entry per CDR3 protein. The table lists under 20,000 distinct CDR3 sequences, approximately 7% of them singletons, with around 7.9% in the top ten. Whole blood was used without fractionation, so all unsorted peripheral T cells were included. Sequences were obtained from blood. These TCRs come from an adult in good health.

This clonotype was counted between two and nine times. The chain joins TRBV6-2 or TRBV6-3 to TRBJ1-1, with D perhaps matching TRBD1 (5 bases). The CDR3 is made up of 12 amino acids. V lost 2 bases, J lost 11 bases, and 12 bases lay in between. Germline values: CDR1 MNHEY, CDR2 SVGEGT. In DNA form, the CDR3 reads TGTGCCAGCAGTTACCGCGGGGGAGAGGCTTTCTTT. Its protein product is CASSYRGGEAFF.

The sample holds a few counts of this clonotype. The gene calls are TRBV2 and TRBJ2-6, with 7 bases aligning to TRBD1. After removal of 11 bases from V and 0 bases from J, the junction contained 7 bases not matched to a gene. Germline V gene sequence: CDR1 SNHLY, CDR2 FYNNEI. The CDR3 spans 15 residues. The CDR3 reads CAGSRTGSGANVLTF. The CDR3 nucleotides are TGTGCCGGAAGCAGGACAGGCTCTGGGGCCAACGTCCTGACTTTC.

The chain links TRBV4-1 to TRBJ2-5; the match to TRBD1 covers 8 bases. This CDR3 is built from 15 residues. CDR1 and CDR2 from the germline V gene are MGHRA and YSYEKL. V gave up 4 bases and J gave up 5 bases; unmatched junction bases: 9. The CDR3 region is CASSRNWNRGETQYF. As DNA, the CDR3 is TGCGCCAGCAGCCGAAATTGGAACAGGGGGGAGACCCAGTACTTC.

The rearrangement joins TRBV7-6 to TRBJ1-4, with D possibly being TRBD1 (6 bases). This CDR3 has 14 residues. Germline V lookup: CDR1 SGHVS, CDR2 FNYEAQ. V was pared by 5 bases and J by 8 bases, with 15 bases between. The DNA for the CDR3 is TGTGCCAGCAGCGTCCAGGGGTCTGGCGAAAAACTGTTTTTT. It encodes CASSVQGSGEKLFF. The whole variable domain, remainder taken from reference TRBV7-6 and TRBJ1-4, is GAGVSQSPRYKVTKRGQDVALRCDPISGHVSLYWYRQALGQGPEFLTYFNYEAQQDKSGLPNDRFSAERPEGSISTLTIQRTEQRDSAMYRCASSVQGSGEKLFFGSGTQLSVL.

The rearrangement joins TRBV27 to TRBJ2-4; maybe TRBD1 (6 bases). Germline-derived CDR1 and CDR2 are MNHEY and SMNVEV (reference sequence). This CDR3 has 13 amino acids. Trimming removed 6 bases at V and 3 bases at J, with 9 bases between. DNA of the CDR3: TGTGCCAGCAGCCGGGACAACAAAAACATTCAGTACTTC. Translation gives CASSRDNKNIQYF.

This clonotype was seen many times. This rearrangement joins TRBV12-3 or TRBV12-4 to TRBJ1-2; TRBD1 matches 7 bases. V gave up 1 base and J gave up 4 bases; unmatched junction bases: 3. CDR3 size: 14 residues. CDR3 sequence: CASSLVTGVYGYTF. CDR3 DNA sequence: TGTGCCAGCAGTTTAGTCACAGGGGTCTATGGCTACACCTTC.

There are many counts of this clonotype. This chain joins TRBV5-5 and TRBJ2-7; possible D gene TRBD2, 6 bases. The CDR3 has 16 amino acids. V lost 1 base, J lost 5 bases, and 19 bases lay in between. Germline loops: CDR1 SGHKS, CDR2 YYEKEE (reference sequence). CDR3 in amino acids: CASSLLPQGLTHEQYF. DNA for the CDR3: TGTGCCAGCAGCTTGCTTCCCCAGGGACTGACCCACGAGCAGTACTTC.

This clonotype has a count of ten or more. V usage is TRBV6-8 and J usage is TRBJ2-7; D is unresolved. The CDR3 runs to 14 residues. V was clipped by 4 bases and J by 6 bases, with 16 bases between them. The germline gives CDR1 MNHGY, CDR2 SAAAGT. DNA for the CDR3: TGTGCCAGCAGTTCCTCCGACCTACTCTCCGAGCAGTACTTC. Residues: CASSSSDLLSEQYF.

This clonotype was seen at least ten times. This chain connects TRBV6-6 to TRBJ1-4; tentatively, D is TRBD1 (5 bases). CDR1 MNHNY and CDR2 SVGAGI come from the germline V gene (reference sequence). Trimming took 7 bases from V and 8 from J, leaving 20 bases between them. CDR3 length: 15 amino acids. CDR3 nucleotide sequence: TGTGCCAGCACCGCCGGCAGGGCAGGAATCGAAAAACTGTTTTTT. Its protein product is CASTAGRAGIEKLFF.

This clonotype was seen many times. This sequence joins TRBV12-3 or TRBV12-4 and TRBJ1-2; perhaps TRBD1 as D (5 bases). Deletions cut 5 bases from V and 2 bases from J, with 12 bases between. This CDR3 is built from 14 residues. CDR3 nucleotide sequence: TGTGCCAGCAGTCCGGGACCGAGAAACTATGGCTACACCTTC. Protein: CASSPGPRNYGYTF.

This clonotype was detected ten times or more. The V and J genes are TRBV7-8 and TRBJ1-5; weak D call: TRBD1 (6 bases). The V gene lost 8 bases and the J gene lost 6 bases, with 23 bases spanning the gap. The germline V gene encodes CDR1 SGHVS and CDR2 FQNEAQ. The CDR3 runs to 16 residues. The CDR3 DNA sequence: TGTGCCAGCGCCCCAGCGGTTTGGGGGGCGAGTCAGCCCCAGCATTTT. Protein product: CASAPAVWGASQPQHF.

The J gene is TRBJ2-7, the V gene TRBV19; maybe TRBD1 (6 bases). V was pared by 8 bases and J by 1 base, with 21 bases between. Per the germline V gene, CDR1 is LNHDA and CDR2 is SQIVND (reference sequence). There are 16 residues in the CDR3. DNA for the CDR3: TGTGCCAGTTCCCCCCCACGTGGGGGACATTCCTACGAGCAGTACTTC. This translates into CASSPPRGGHSYEQYF.

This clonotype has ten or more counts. The CDR3 sequence is CASSMDWVFTEAFF. CDR3 sequence (DNA): TGTGCCAGTAGTATGGACTGGGTCTTCACTGAAGCTTTCTTT. The V call is TRBV19, the J call TRBJ1-1; D is unclear. The V end was cut by 3 bases, the J end by 4 bases, with 12 bases between. Germline CDR1 reads LNHDA; CDR2 reads SQIVND (reference sequence). The CDR3 is 14 residues long. Together with reference TRBV19 and TRBJ1-1, the CDR3 gives the full variable domain: DGGITQSPKYLFRKEGQNVTLSCEQNLNHDAMYWYRQDPGQGLRLIYYSQIVNDFQKGDIAEGYSVSREKKESFPLTVTSAQKNPTAFYLCASSMDWVFTEAFFGQGTRLTVV.

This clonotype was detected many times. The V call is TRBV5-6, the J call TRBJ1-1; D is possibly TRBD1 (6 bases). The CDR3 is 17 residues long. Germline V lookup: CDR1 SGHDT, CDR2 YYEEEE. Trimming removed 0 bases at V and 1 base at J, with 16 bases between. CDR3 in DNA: TGTGCCAGCAGCTTGGATTTAGGGGGGCGGCGGAACACTGAAGCTTTCTTT. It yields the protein CASSLDLGGRRNTEAFF.

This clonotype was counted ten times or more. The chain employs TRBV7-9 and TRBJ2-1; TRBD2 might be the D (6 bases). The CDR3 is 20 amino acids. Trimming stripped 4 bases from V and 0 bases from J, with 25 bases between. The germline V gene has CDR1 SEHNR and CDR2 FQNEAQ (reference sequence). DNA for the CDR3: TGTGCCAGCAGCTACCAAGTGGGAGGACCTCGCAGATACTCCTACAATGAGCAGTTCTTC. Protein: CASSYQVGGPRRYSYNEQFF.

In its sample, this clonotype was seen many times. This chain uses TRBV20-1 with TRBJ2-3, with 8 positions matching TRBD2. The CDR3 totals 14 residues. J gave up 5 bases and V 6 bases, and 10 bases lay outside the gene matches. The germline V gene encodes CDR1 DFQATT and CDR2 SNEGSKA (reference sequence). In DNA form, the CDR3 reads TGCAGTGCCCGACAGAGCGGGAGAATAGATACGCAGTATTTT. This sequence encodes CSARQSGRIDTQYF.

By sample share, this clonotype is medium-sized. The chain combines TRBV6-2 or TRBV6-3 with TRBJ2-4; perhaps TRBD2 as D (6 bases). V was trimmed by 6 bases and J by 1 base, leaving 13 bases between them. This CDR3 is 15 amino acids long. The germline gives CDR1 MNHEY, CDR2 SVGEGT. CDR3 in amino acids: CASSRFRGAKNIQYF. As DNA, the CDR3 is TGTGCCAGCAGCCGCTTCCGGGGGGCCAAAAACATTCAGTACTTC.

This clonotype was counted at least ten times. The CDR3 DNA is TGTGCCAGCACGCTCGGGCGCGGCTACCAAGAGACCCAGTACTTC. This translates into CASTLGRGYQETQYF. The chain uses TRBV7-2 and TRBJ2-5; D remains ambiguous. The CDR3 is made up of 15 amino acids. Looked up from germline, CDR1 is SGHTA and CDR2 is FQGNSA. Trimming removed 7 bases from V and 0 bases from J, with 15 bases in between.

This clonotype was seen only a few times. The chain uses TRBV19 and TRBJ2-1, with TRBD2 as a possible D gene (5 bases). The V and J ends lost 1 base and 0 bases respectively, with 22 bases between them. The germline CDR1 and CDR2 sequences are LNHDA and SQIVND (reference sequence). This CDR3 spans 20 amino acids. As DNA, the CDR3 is TGTGCCAGTAGTATAGCCCCAGCAACTAGAACTGTTGGCTCCTACAATGAGCAGTTCTTC. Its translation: CASSIAPATRTVGSYNEQFF.